This T cell receptor (beta chain) was recorded in a study of shared clonotypes between healthy human individuals. Some clones are missing from TCRdb's copy, which holds only in-frame ones; the method was immunoSEQ multiplex PCR. The sample records under 1,100,000 clones, 75% to 85% being singletons. CDR3 size: 14 residues. Germline-derived CDR1 and CDR2 are LNHDA and SQIVND (reference sequence). Trimming removed 7 bases from V and 4 bases from J; junction bases left unmatched: 7. The specimen sequenced was memory CD4+ T cells from PBMCs. Subset reported: CD45RA-negative fraction. The chain is built from TRBV19 and TRBJ1-2, with 9 bases aligning to TRBD1. This sequence was found in a man aged 18 to 29 in good health. Some clones in this sample may be carry-over from other donors' samples. CDR3 coding DNA: TGTGCCAGTACCACGGGACAGGGCGCCTATGGCTACACCTTC. Its translation is CASTTGQGAYGYTF.